This T cell receptor beta chain was recovered during a study of T cell repertoires in cytomegalovirus infection. Overall study context: Based on public TCR beta signatures, there were indications of CMV infection and of a matching HLA type.

Note on this clonotype: Antigen: not known.

TCRdb re-called the reads with MiXCR, one entry per CDR3 protein. The sample gives around 490,000 distinct CDR3 sequences, more than 25% of which show up once; about 12% is in the top ten. Study-wide results and caveats: CMV carriers having the relevant HLA were flagged by cumulative public TCR beta family frequency.

The CDR3 is 13 amino acids. CDR1 and CDR2 from the germline V gene are MNHEY and SMNVEV (reference sequence). Unmatched junction bases numbered 8, after V lost 7 bases and J lost 5 bases. The origin of this receptor is a human donor in good health (CMV status not recorded). Some clones in this sample may be carry-over from other donors' samples. Material: PBMCs. The chain recombines TRBV27 with TRBJ2-7; TRBD2 matches 7 bases. For the CDR3, the DNA is TGTGCCAGCATGCAACTAGCGAACAACGAGCAGTACTTC. Translation gives CASMQLANNEQYF.